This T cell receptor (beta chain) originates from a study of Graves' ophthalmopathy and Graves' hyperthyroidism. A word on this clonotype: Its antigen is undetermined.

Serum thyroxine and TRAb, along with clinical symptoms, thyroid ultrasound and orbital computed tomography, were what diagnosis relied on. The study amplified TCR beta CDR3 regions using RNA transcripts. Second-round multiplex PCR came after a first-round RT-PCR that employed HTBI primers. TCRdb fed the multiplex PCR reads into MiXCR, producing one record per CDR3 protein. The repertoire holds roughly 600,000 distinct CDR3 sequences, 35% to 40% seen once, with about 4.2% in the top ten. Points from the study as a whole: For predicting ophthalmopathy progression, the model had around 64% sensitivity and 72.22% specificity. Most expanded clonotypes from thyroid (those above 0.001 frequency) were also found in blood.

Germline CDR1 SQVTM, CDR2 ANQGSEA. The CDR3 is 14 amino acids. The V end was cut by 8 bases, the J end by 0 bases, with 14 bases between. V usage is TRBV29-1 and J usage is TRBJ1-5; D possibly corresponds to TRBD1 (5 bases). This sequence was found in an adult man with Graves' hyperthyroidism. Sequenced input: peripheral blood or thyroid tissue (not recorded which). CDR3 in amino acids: CSLTGLYSNQPQHF. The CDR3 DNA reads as TGCAGCCTAACGGGACTATATAGCAATCAGCCCCAGCATTTT.